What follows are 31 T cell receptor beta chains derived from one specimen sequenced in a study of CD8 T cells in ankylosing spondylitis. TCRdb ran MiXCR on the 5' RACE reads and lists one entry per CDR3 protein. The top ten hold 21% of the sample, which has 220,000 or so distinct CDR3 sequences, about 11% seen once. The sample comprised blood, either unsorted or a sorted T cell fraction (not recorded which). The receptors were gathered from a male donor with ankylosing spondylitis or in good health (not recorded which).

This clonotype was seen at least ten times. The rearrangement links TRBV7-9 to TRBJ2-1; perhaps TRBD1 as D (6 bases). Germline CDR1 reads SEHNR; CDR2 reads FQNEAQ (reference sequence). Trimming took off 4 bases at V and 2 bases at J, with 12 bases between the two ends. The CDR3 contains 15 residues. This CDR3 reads CASSSTGNPYNEQFF. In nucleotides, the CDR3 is TGTGCCAGCAGCTCTACAGGGAACCCCTACAATGAGCAGTTCTTC. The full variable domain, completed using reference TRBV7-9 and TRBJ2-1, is DTGVSQNPRHKITKRGQNVTFRCDPISEHNRLYWYRQTLGQGPEFLTYFQNEAQLEKSRLLSDRFSAERPKGSFSTLEIQRTEQGDSAMYLCASSSTGNPYNEQFFGPGTRLTVL.

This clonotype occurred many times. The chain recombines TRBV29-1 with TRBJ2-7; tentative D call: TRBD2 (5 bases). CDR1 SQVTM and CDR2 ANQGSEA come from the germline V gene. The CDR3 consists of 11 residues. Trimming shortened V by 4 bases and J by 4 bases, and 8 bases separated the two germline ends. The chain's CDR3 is CSVAGLYEQYF. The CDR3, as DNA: TGCAGCGTTGCGGGGTTGTACGAGCAGTACTTC.

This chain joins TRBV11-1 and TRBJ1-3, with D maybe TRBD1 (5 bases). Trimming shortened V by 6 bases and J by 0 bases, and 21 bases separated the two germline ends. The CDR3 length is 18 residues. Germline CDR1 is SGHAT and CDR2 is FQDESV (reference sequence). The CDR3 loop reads CASRNTELTGSSGNTIYF. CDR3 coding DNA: TGTGCCAGCAGAAACACAGAACTCACAGGAAGCTCTGGAAACACCATATATTTT. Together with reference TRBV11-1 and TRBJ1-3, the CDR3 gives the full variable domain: EAEVAQSPRYKITEKSQAVAFWCDPISGHATLYWYRQILGQGPELLVQFQDESVVDDSQLPKDRFSAERLKGVDSTLKIQPAELGDSAMYLCASRNTELTGSSGNTIYFGEGSWLTVV.

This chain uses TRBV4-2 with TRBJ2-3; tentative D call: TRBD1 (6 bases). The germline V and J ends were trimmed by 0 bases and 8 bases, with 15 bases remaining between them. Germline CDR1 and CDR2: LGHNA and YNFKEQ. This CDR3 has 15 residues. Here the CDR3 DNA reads TGTGCCAGCAGCCAAGAGACAGGCTCCGAGGGTACGCAGTATTTT. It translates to CASSQETGSEGTQYF.

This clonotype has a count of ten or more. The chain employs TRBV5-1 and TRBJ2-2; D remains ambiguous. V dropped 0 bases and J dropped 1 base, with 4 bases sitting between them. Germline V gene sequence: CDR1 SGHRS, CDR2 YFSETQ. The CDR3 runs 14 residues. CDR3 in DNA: TGCGCCAGCAGCTTGGCTCTGAACACCGGGGAGCTGTTTTTT. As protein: CASSLALNTGELFF.

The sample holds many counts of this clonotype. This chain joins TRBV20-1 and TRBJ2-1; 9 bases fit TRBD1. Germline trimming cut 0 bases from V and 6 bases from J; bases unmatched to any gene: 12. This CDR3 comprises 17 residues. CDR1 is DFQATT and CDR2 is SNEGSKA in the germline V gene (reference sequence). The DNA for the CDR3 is TGCAGTGCTAGAGATACCAAGGGGACAGGGCGGTTCAATGAGCAGTTCTTC. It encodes CSARDTKGTGRFNEQFF.

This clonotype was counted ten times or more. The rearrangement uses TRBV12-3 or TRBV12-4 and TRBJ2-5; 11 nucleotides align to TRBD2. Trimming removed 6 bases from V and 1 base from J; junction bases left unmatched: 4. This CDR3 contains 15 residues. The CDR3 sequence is CASSNLAGGQETQYF. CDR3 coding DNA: TGTGCCAGCAGCAACCTAGCGGGGGGCCAAGAGACCCAGTACTTC.

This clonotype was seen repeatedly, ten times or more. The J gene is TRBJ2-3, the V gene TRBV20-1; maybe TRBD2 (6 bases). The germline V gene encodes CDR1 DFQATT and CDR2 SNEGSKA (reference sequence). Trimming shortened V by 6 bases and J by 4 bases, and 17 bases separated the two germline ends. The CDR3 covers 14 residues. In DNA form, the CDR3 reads TGCAGTGCCAGGAACACCGGGAGCCCAGATACGCAGTATTTT. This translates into CSARNTGSPDTQYF.

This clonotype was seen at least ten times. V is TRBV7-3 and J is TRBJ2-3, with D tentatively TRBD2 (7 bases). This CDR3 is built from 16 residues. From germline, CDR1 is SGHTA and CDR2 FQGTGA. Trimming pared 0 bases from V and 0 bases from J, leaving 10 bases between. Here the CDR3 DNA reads TGTGCCAGCAGCTTAACGGGGGGGGCTAGCACAGATACGCAGTATTTT. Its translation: CASSLTGGASTDTQYF.

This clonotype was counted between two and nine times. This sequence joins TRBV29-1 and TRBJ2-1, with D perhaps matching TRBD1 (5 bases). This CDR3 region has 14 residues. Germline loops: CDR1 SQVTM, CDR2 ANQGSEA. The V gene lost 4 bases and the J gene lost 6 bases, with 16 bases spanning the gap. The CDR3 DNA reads TGCAGCGTTGCCCACAGGCTCTCCGGCAATGAGCAGTTCTTC. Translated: CSVAHRLSGNEQFF.

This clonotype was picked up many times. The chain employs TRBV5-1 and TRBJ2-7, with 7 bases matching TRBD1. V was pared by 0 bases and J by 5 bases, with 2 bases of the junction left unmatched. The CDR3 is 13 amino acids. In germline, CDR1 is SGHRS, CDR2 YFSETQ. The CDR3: CASSLGQGDEQYF. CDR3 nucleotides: TGCGCCAGCAGCTTGGGACAGGGAGACGAGCAGTACTTC.

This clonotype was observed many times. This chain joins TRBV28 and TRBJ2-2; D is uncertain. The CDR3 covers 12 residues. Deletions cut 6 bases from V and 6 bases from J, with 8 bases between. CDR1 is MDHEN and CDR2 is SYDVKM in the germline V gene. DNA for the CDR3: TGTGCCAGCAGGGGATTGGCCGGGGAGCTGTTTTTT. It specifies CASRGLAGELFF.

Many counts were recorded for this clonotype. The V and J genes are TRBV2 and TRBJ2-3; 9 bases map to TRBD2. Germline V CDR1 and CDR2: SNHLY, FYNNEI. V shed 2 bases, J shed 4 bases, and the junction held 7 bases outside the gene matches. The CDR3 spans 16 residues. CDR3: CASSERLAGRPDTQYF. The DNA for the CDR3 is TGTGCCAGCAGTGAACGGCTAGCGGGGCGGCCAGATACGCAGTATTTT.

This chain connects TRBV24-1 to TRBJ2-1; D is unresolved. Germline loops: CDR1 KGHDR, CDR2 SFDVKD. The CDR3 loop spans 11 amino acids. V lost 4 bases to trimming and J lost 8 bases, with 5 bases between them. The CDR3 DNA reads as TGTGCCACCAGTGACTATGATGAGCAGTTCTTC. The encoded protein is CATSDYDEQFF.

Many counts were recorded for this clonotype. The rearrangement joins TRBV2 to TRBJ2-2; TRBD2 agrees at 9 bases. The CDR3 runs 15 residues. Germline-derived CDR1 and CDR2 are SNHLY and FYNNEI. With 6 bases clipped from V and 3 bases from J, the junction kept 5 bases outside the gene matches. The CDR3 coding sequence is TGTGCCAGCAGGGCTAGCGGGGTCGACACCGGGGAGCTGTTTTTT. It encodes CASRASGVDTGELFF.

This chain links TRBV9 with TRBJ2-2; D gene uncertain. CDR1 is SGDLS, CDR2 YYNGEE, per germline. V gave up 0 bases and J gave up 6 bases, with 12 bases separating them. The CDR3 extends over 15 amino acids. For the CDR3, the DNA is TGTGCCAGCAGCGTAGCTTCGGTCATCCCCGGGGAGCTGTTTTTT. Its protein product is CASSVASVIPGELFF.

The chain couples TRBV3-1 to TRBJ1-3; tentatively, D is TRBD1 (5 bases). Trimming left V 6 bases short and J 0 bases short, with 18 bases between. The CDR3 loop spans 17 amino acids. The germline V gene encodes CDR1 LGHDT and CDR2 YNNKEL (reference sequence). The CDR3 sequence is CASRLRDRSLSGNTIYF. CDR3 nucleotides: TGTGCCAGCAGACTCAGGGACCGGTCCCTCTCTGGAAACACCATATATTTT.

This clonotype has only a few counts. The CDR3 sequence is CASSLSSGTGNEQYF. The CDR3 nucleotides are TGTGCCAGCAGCTTATCCTCCGGGACAGGGAACGAGCAGTACTTC. This sequence joins TRBV7-3 and TRBJ2-7, with 9 positions matching TRBD1. V lost 2 bases to trimming and J lost 5 bases; unmatched junction nucleotides: 7. This CDR3 comprises 15 residues. Per germline, CDR1 SGHTA and CDR2 FQGTGA. The variable domain in full, with the rest retrieved from reference TRBV7-3 and TRBJ2-7, is GAGVSQTPSNKVTEKGKYVELRCDPISGHTALYWYRQSLGQGPEFLIYFQGTGAADDSGLPNDRFFAVRPEGSVSTLKIQRTERGDSAVYLCASSLSSGTGNEQYFGPGTRLTVT.

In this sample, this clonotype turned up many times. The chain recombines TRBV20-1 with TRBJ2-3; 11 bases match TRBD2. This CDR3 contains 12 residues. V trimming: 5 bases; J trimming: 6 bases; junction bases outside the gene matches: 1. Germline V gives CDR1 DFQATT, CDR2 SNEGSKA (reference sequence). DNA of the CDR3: TGCAGTGCTGTAGCGGGGGGGGATACGCAGTATTTT. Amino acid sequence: CSAVAGGDTQYF.

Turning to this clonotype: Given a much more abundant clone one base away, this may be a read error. The CDR3 DNA is TGTGCCAGCAGCAGGGTGGTGGGGATCAATGAGCAGTTCTTC. It yields the protein CASSRVVGINEQFF. The rearrangement links TRBV28 to TRBJ2-7, with a weak D call TRBD1 (5 bases). The DNA end is more similar to TRBJ2-1, so the J call may be wrong. This CDR3 comprises 14 residues. Germline V gene sequence: CDR1 MDHEN, CDR2 SYDVKM.

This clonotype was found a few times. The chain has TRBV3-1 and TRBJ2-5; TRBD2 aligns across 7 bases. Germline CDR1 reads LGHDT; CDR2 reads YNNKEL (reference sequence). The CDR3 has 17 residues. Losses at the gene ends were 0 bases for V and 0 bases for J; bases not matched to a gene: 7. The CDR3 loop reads CASSQDPAGKYQETQYF. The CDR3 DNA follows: TGTGCCAGCAGCCAAGATCCAGCGGGGAAGTACCAAGAGACCCAGTACTTC.

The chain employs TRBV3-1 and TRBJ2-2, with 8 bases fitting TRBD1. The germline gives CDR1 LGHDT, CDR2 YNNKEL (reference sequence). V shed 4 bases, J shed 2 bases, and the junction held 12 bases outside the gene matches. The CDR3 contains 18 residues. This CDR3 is CASSRLSRQGRNTGELFF. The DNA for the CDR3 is TGTGCCAGCAGCCGGCTGAGTCGACAGGGGCGCAACACCGGGGAGCTGTTTTTT.

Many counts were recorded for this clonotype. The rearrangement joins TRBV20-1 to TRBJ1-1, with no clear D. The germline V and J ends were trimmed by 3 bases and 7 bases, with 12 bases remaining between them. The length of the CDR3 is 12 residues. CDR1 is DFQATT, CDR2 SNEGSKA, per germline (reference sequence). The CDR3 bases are TGCAGTGCTAGCTTCTCGGGGTATGAAGCTTTCTTT. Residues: CSASFSGYEAFF.

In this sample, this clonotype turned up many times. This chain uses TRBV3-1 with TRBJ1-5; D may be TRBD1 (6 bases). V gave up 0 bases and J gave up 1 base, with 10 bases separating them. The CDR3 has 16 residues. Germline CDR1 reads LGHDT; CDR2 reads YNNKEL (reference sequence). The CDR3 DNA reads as TGTGCCAGCAGCCAAGACCAGGGGCTAAGCAATCAGCCCCAGCATTTT. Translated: CASSQDQGLSNQPQHF.

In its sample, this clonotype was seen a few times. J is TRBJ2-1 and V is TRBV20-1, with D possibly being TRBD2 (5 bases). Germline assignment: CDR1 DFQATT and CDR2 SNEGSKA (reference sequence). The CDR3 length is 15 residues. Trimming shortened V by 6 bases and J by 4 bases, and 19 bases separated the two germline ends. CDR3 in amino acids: CSAASRRLGYNEQFF. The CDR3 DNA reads TGCAGTGCAGCCTCGCGGAGGTTGGGTTACAATGAGCAGTTCTTC.

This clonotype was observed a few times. CDR3 sequence (DNA): TGCGCCAGCACGCTAGCGGGGGGCTCCTACGAGCAGTACTTC. It translates to CASTLAGGSYEQYF. V is TRBV5-1 and J is TRBJ2-7; 11 bases are a match to TRBD2. The CDR3 loop spans 14 amino acids. Germline-derived CDR1 and CDR2 are SGHRS and YFSETQ. The trim removed 6 bases at V and 0 bases at J, leaving 2 bases unmatched.

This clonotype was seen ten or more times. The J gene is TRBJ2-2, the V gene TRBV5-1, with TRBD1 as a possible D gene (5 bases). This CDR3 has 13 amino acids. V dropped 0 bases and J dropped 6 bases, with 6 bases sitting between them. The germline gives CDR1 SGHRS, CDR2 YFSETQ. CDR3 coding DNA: TGCGCCAGCAGCTTGGTAGGGGCCGGGGAGCTGTTTTTT. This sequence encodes CASSLVGAGELFF.

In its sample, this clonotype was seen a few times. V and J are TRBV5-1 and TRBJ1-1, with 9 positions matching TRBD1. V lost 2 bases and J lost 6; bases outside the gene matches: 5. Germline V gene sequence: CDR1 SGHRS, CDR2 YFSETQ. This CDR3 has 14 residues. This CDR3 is CASSFGTGNSEAFF. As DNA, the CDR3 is TGCGCCAGCAGCTTCGGGACAGGGAATTCTGAAGCTTTCTTT.

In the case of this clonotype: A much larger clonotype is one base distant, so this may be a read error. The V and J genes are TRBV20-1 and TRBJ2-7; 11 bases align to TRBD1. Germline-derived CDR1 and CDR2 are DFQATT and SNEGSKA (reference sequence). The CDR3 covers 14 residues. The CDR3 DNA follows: TGCAGTAATGACGGAGGGACAGGGGGTTACGAGCAGCACTTC. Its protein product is CSNDGGTGGYEQHF.

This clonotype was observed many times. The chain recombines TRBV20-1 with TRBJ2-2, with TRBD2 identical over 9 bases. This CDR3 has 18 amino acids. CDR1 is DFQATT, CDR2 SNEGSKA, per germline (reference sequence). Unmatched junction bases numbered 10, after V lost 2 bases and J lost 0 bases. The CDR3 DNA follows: TGCAGTGCTAGAACTTTACCACGGACTAGCGCGAACACCGGGGAGCTGTTTTTT. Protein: CSARTLPRTSANTGELFF.

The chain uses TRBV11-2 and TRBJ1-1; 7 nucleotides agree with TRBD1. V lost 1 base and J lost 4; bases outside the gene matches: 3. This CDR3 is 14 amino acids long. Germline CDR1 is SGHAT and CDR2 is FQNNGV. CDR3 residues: CASSLVQGGTEAFF. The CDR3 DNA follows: TGTGCCAGCAGCTTAGTCCAGGGGGGCACTGAAGCTTTCTTT.